This T cell receptor beta chain was recorded in a study of cytomegalovirus exposure and HLA in healthy donors. Study-wide points: Later analysis identified several of the most significant clusters that appeared linked to common viral pathogens. 87-base-pair reads could not separate some V segments, including TRBV6-2 and TRBV6-3. The study designated around 150 TCR beta chains cytomegalovirus-associated.

Comments on this clone: Its antigen is currently unknown.

Primers for the PCR totalled 60 Vbeta and 13 Jbeta. Sequencing was performed with immunoSEQ multiplex PCR; in TCRdb, only in-frame clones are kept and a portion is missing. The sample contains 130,000 or so clones, around four fifths of which appear only once. V was cut by 2 bases and J by 5 bases, with 10 bases left in between. Germline CDR1 SGHTA, CDR2 FQGTGA. The CDR3 sequence is 13 residues long. This receptor was obtained from a female donor in good health and CMV-seronegative. This sequence joins TRBV7-3 and TRBJ2-7; D uncertain. The source material was PBMCs. The CDR3 here is CASSLSGGHEQYF. In nucleotides, the CDR3 is TGTGCCAGCAGCTTATCCGGTGGGCACGAGCAGTACTTC. The full variable domain, in which reference TRBV7-3 and TRBJ2-7 provide the parts outside the CDR3, is GAGVSQTPSNKVTEKGKYVELRCDPISGHTALYWYRQSLGQGPEFLIYFQGTGAADDSGLPNDRFFAVRPEGSVSTLKIQRTERGDSAVYLCASSLSGGHEQYFGPGTRLTVT.